This TCR beta chain originates from a study of cytomegalovirus exposure and HLA in healthy donors. Turning to this clone: What it binds is unknown.

PCR was performed using 60 Vbeta and 13 Jbeta primers. Under the authors' procedure: Among the unique TCR beta chains that a later analysis counted, some 73 million in all, about 12 million were shared. Using immunoSEQ multiplex PCR, the repertoire was profiled, and TCRdb retains in-frame clones only, with some absent. The DNA was the basis for D and trimming; V, J and clone size are from that table. The profile shows about 160,000 clones, around four fifths of them singletons. The germline V gene encodes CDR1 SGHVS and CDR2 FNYEAQ. CDR3 length: 16 amino acids. Trimming pared 5 bases from V and 3 bases from J, leaving 17 bases between. Study observations and caveats: Some TCR beta chains (roughly 160 of them) were listed as cytomegalovirus-associated.

Sequences were obtained from PBMCs. The chain joins TRBV7-6 to TRBJ2-1; possibly TRBD2 for D (6 bases). This clonotype was sampled from a man aged 30-40 years in good health and CMV-seronegative. The CDR3 DNA sequence: TGTGCCAGCAGCCCCTACGGCGGGGAAGGCTACAATGAGCAGTTCTTC. Amino acid sequence: CASSPYGGEGYNEQFF.